These 13 T cell receptor beta chains originate from one sample sequenced in a study of identical twins. TCRdb ran MiXCR on the 5' RACE reads and lists one entry per CDR3 protein. The sample comprises fewer than 250,000 distinct CDR3 sequences, 7.5% of which are singletons, and 5.4% rests with the top ten. This sample was also put to use in a study of yellow fever vaccine responses in identical twins.

Sequenced material: CD8+ T cells sorted from blood. Every receptor here comes from a woman in her late teens or twenties in good health.

V and J are TRBV7-9 and TRBJ1-1; perhaps TRBD1 as D (6 bases). The CDR3 is 12 residues long. V dropped 8 bases and J dropped 3 bases, with 10 bases sitting between them. CDR1 is SEHNR, CDR2 FQNEAQ, per germline (reference sequence). The DNA for the CDR3 is TGTGCCAGCGGCGCAGGGGACACTGAAGCTTTCTTT. Translation gives CASGAGDTEAFF.

This clonotype was detected only a few times. This chain joins TRBV2 and TRBJ2-4, with D perhaps TRBD1 (6 bases). From germline, CDR1 is SNHLY and CDR2 FYNNEI. Trimming left V 8 bases short and J 1 base short, with 18 bases between. The CDR3 is 16 residues long. The chain's CDR3 is CASRDYRESAKNIQYF. The DNA of the CDR3 is TGTGCCAGCCGAGACTACAGGGAGTCGGCCAAAAACATTCAGTACTTC.

The chain uses TRBV5-1 and TRBJ2-1; tentatively, D is TRBD1 (7 bases). CDR3 size: 17 residues. The V end lost 0 bases, the J end lost 0 bases, and 13 bases lay between the germline ends. Germline CDR1 SGHRS, CDR2 YFSETQ. The CDR3: CASSLEWRDSSYNEQFF. CDR3 DNA: TGCGCCAGCAGCTTGGAATGGAGGGACAGCTCCTACAATGAGCAGTTCTTC.

This clonotype was seen a handful of times. The chain carries TRBV28 and TRBJ1-1; 8 bases agree with TRBD1. Germline V gene data show CDR1 as MDHEN and CDR2 as SYDVKM. The CDR3 has 15 amino acids. Unmatched junction bases numbered 6, after V lost 5 bases and J lost 1 base. The CDR3 loop is CASSRDRFQNTEAFF. CDR3 bases: TGTGCCAGCAGTCGGGACAGGTTTCAGAACACTGAAGCTTTCTTT.

CDR3 coding DNA: TGCGCCAGCAGCCCCCGAGTCCTAGCGGGGGTTGCAGCCTACAATGAGCAGTTCTTC. It yields the protein CASSPRVLAGVAAYNEQFF. The chain combines TRBV5-1 with TRBJ2-1, with 10 bases identical to TRBD2. Germline V gene data show CDR1 as SGHRS and CDR2 as YFSETQ. With 4 bases clipped from V and 2 bases from J, the junction kept 15 bases outside the gene matches. This CDR3 is 19 amino acids long.

This chain uses TRBV15 with TRBJ2-1; D is uncertain. This CDR3 is built from 13 residues. CDR1 LNHNV and CDR2 YYDKDF come from the germline V gene (reference sequence). V dropped 0 bases and J dropped 7 bases, with 7 bases sitting between them. In nucleotides, the CDR3 is TGTGCCACCAGCAGAGATTCGAGGAATGAGCAGTTCTTC. Protein product: CATSRDSRNEQFF.

J is TRBJ2-3 and V is TRBV7-9, with D perhaps matching TRBD1 or TRBD2 (5 bases each). CDR3 size: 10 residues. CDR1 is SEHNR, CDR2 FQNEAQ, per germline (reference sequence). Trimming left V 6 bases short and J 8 bases short, with 6 bases between. The CDR3 loop is CASSGGTQYF. The CDR3 region has the DNA TGTGCCAGCAGTGGGGGTACGCAGTATTTT.

The sample holds many counts of this clonotype. The rearrangement links TRBV12-3 or TRBV12-4 to TRBJ1-4; D may be TRBD1 (6 bases). This CDR3 has 14 residues. V lost 1 base to trimming and J lost 12 bases, with 15 bases between them. CDR3 in amino acids: CASSLVRLRGELFF. CDR3 bases: TGTGCCAGCAGTTTAGTTAGGCTCAGGGGAGAACTGTTTTTT.

The chain couples TRBV29-1 to TRBJ2-1, with 9 bases lining up with TRBD2. Germline trimming cut 3 bases from V and 2 bases from J; bases unmatched to any gene: 2. CDR1 and CDR2 from the germline V gene are SQVTM and ANQGSEA. This CDR3 region has 14 residues. The CDR3 spells CSVEREGPYNEQFF. The CDR3 DNA reads as TGCAGCGTTGAGCGGGAGGGCCCCTACAATGAGCAGTTCTTC.

This clonotype was seen a handful of times. The germline gene is not matched at one end of the junction; a read error may be the cause. Here the CDR3 reads CASREAQGPYEQYF. Here the CDR3 DNA reads TGTGCCAGCAGGGAAGCTCAGGGGCCCTACGAGCAGTACTTC. The chain is built from TRBV6-1 and TRBJ2-7, with a tentative D call TRBD1 (6 bases). This CDR3 has 14 residues. Germline CDR1 is MNHNS and CDR2 is SASEGT.

V is TRBV7-9 and J is TRBJ2-5; 12 bases are shared with TRBD2. The CDR3 has 14 residues. Germline loops: CDR1 SEHNR, CDR2 FQNEAQ (reference sequence). The J segment lost 4 bases and the V segment lost 5 bases, leaving 2 bases of the junction unmatched. As DNA, the CDR3 is TGTGCCAGCAGCCAACTAGCGGGAGGAGAGACCCAGTACTTC. Translation: CASSQLAGGETQYF.

The chain employs TRBV3-1 and TRBJ1-1, with TRBD1 as a possible D gene (5 bases). V was trimmed by 4 bases and J by 8 bases, leaving 20 bases between them. The germline V gene has CDR1 LGHDT and CDR2 YNNKEL (reference sequence). This CDR3 region has 15 residues. The CDR3 loop reads CASSPHGAGREEAFF. The CDR3 DNA reads TGTGCCAGCAGCCCACATGGGGCAGGGAGAGAAGAAGCTTTCTTT.

The table lists this clonotype with many counts. V is TRBV20-1 and J is TRBJ2-2; tentatively, D is TRBD2 (7 bases). Trimming took 2 bases from V and 3 from J, leaving 13 bases between them. This CDR3 is built from 15 residues. In germline, CDR1 is DFQATT, CDR2 SNEGSKA (reference sequence). The CDR3 region has the DNA TGCAGTGCTAGACTCGGGGGGCGAGACACCGGGGAGCTGTTTTTT. Its protein is CSARLGGRDTGELFF.